The following is a TCR beta chain sequence with its context. Its specificity is not known. CDR1 and CDR2 from the germline V gene are SNHLY and FYNNEI. This CDR3 is built from 13 residues. The V end lost 6 bases, the J end lost 1 base, and 9 bases lay between the germline ends. The source of the sample is a study of T cell repertoires in cytomegalovirus infection. Study-level information: The authors used CMV epitopes that were HLA-C-restricted (recently identified) and HLA-B-restricted (well studied). Both a matching HLA type and CMV infection were indicated by public TCR beta signatures.

General observations from the study: Carriers of CMV plus the relevant HLA were identified by cumulative public TCR beta family frequency. In two of eight donors, the top clonotype was HLA-C-restricted CMV-specific.

TCRdb used MiXCR to reprocess the reads, holding one entry per CDR3 protein. The data show hundreds of thousands of distinct CDR3 sequences, roughly a third seen once. The TCR was taken from a human donor in good health (CMV status not recorded). Some clones in this sample may be carry-over from other donors' samples. The chain combines TRBV2 with TRBJ1-1; TRBD1 might be the D (6 bases). Sequencing used cultured PBMCs, obtained from culture after CMV antigen stimulation. CDR3 protein: CASRLDRNTEAFF. The CDR3 DNA reads as TGTGCCAGCAGGCTGGACAGGAACACTGAAGCTTTCTTT.